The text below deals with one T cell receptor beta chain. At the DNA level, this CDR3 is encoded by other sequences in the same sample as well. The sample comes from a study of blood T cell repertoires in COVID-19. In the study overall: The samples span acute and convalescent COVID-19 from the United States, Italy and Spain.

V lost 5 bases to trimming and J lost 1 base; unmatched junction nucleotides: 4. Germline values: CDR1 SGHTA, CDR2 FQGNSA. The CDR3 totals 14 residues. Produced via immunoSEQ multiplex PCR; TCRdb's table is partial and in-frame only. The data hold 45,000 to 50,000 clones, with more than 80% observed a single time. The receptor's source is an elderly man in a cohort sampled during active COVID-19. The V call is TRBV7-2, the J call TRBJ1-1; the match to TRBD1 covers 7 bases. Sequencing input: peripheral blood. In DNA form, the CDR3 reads TGTGCCAGCAGCCCCGGGACAGCGAACACTGAAGCTTTCTTT. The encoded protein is CASSPGTANTEAFF.